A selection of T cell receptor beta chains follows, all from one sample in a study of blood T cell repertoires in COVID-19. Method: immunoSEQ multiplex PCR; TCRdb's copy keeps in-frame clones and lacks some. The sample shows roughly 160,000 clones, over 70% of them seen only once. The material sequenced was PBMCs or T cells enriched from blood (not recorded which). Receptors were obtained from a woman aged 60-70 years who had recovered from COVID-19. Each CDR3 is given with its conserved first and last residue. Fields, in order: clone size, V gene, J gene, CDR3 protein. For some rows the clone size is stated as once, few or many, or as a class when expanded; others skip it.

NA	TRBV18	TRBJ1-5	CASSPTGVANQPQHF
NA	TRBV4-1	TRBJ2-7	CASSQDLSGVWEQYF
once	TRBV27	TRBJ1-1	CASSPGGARTEAFF
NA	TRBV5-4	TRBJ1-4	CASTLQGGEKLFF
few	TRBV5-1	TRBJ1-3	CASSSYSGNTIYF
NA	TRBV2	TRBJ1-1	CASSQGFPDATEAFF
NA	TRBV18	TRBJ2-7	CASSGLAGYEQYF
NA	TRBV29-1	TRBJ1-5	CSVGSQPQHF
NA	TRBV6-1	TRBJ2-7	CASSDPGGSYEQYF
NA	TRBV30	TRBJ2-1	CAWDGQLGNEQFF
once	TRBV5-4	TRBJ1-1	CASSSDREITEAFF
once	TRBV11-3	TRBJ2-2	CASSSGTAGELFF
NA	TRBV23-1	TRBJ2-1	CASSQSTGGSYNEQFF
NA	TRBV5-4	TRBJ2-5	CASSSAEAGGPGETQYF
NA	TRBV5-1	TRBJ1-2	CASSSGGLAIYGYTF
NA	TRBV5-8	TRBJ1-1	CASSLAGNSVAFF
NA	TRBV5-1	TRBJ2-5	CASSGGGPETQYF
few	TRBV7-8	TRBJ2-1	CASSLTVYNEQFF
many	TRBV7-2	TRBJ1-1	CASSLRYRDPEAFF
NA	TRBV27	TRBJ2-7	CASSSLTPQGTYEQYF
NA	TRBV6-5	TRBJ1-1	CASSYLPGTEAFF
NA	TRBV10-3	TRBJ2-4	CAISSGQLQYF
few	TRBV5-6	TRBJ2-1	CASSFEFSEQFF
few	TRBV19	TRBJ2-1	CASTGGTAYNEQFF